The rows below give T cell receptor beta chains drawn from one sample of a study of stem cell transplantation in POMP-related autoinflammatory disease. Method: immunoSEQ multiplex PCR; TCRdb's copy keeps in-frame clones and lacks some. Altogether 25,000 to 30,000 clones are present, around 86% being singletons, with the ten largest covering around 2.4%. Specimen: CD4+ T cells from PBMCs, collected before stem cell transplantation. Receptors were obtained from a human donor with POMP-related autoinflammation and immune dysregulation (PRAID). Both conserved end residues are part of each CDR3. A D gene is named only where the DNA matches it firmly. The size of a clone is reported for some rows only, either as once, few or many, or as a class for expanded clones.

abundance	d_gene	v_gene	j_gene	CDR3nt	CDR3aa
-	-	TRBV5-4	TRBJ2-5	TGTGCCAGCAGCTTGGAGAGTTCCCAAGAGACCCAGTACTTC	CASSLESSQETQYF
-	TRBD1	TRBV7-9	TRBJ1-1	TGTGCCAGCAGCTCGGGACAGCGGAACACTGAAGCTTTCTTT	CASSSGQRNTEAFF
-	-	TRBV11-3	TRBJ2-1	TGTGCCAGCAGCCCCCTGGGGGGGACACCTATCTACAATGAGCAGTTCTTC	CASSPLGGTPIYNEQFF
few	-	TRBV28	TRBJ1-3	TGTGCCAGCAGTCTTGTTAGGGCCTCTGGAAACACCATATATTTT	CASSLVRASGNTIYF
-	TRBD2	TRBV28	TRBJ2-7	TGTGCCAGCAGCCCCCGAGGAAGCGGGAGGGCCACCTACGAGCAGTACTTC	CASSPRGSGRATYEQYF
-	-	TRBV2	TRBJ1-3	TGTGCCAGCAGTGAAGAGAGTCAGTTCTCTGGAAACACCATATATTTT	CASSEESQFSGNTIYF
-	-	TRBV10-2	TRBJ1-1	TGCGCCAGCAGTGACAGGGCCCCTAACGAGGCTTTCTTT	CASSDRAPNEAFF
-	-	TRBV11-2	TRBJ2-4	TGTGCCAGCCGTCACGAGGGGCTAAACATTCAGTACTTC	CASRHEGLNIQYF
-	TRBD1	TRBV7-6	TRBJ2-5	TGTGCCAGCAGCTTGTCAGGACAGGCCCAAGAGACCCAGTACTTC	CASSLSGQAQETQYF
-	-	TRBV21-1	TRBJ2-7	TGTGCCAGCAGCAAAGCGCGGGACGGCGAGTCCTACGAGCAGTACTTC	CASSKARDGESYEQYF
-	-	TRBV7-2	TRBJ2-2	TGTGCCAGCAACTTAGCGGACTCCACCGGGGAGCTGTTTTTT	CASNLADSTGELFF
-	-	TRBV4-1	TRBJ2-2	TGCGCCAGCAGCCGACAACGCTCCGGTAGCCCCGCGAACACCGGGGAGCTGTTTTTT	CASSRQRSGSPANTGELFF
-	-	TRBV11-2	TRBJ1-4	TGTGCCAGCAGCCCCGGCGGACCCGGAGGAGAAAAACTGTTTTTT	CASSPGGPGGEKLFF
-	TRBD2	TRBV11-2	TRBJ2-1	TGTGCCAGCAGCTTAGTAGGAGCGGGAGGAATGTCCTACAATGAGCAGTTCTTC	CASSLVGAGGMSYNEQFF
-	TRBD1	TRBV6-5	TRBJ2-2	TGTGCCAGCAGTTACTCTTGGACAGGGGTCACCGGGGAGCTGTTTTTT	CASSYSWTGVTGELFF
-	-	TRBV27	TRBJ1-3	TGTGCCAGCAGTTCGACACCTTTCTCTGGAAACACCATATATTTT	CASSSTPFSGNTIYF
-	TRBD1	TRBV5-1	TRBJ1-2	TGCGCCAGCAGCCCCTGGACAGGGGGCGGGTATGGCTACACCTTC	CASSPWTGGGYGYTF
-	-	TRBV2	TRBJ1-5	TGTGCCAGCAGTGAATCCGGGCGTGATCAGCCCCAGCATTTT	CASSESGRDQPQHF
-	-	TRBV6-5	TRBJ1-2	TGTGCCAGCAGGAGGGTGAGCGAAGGGGTTGGCTACACCTTC	CASRRVSEGVGYTF
-	-	TRBV27	TRBJ1-4	TGTGCCAGCAGTCTGGGCCTTTATGAAAAACTGTTTTTT	CASSLGLYEKLFF
-	-	TRBV19	TRBJ2-2	TGTGCCAGTACCCCGACTGCCGGCCGGGAGCTGTTTTTT	CASTPTAGRELFF
-	-	TRBV9	TRBJ1-3	TGTGCCAGCAGCGTAGGGGCGGTAGCTGGAAACACCATATATTTT	CASSVGAVAGNTIYF
-	TRBD2	TRBV4-1	TRBJ2-7	TGCGCCAGCAGCCAAGGTCAGGGACTAATTATTTACGAGCAGTACTTC	CASSQGQGLIIYEQYF
-	-	TRBV19	TRBJ1-6	TGTGCCAGTAGTATTATGGCGGATTCACCCCTCCACTTT	CASSIMADSPLHF
-	-	TRBV6-4	TRBJ1-1	TGTGCCAGCAGACAGGGAATGAACACTGAAGCTTTCTTT	CASRQGMNTEAFF
-	-	TRBV7-2	TRBJ2-1	TGTGCCAGCAGCTCCCTTTCCGGGCCACTGGGCAATGAGCAGTTCTTC	CASSSLSGPLGNEQFF
-	TRBD1	TRBV18	TRBJ2-1	TGTGCCAGCGGGGGACAGGGATACAATGAGCAGTTCTTC	CASGGQGYNEQFF
-	-	TRBV7-8	TRBJ2-1	TGTGCCAGCAGCTTAGCCGGCAGGGACAATGAGCAGTTCTTC	CASSLAGRDNEQFF
few	-	TRBV6-5	TRBJ1-5	TGTGCCAGCAGTTACTCCAGGGGCGGTCAGCCCCAGCATTTT	CASSYSRGGQPQHF
-	-	TRBV27	TRBJ1-1	TGTGCCAGCATCGCCCCCGAGAGGACTGAAGCTTTCTTT	CASIAPERTEAFF
-	TRBD2	TRBV30	TRBJ2-7	TGTGCCTGGAGTGCATTAGCGGGGTACGAGCAGTACTTC	CAWSALAGYEQYF
few	TRBD1	TRBV5-1	TRBJ1-6	TGCGCCAGCAGCTTGGGACAGGGGGTCTTTTCACCCCTCCACTTT	CASSLGQGVFSPLHF
-	-	TRBV6-5	TRBJ1-1	TGTGCCAGCAGTTTGAACAGGGAAAGGGCTTTCTTT	CASSLNRERAFF
once	-	TRBV7-9	TRBJ2-3	TGTGCCAGCAGCTTTAGTATAGCCCGATCCACAGATACGCAGTATTTT	CASSFSIARSTDTQYF
-	TRBD2	TRBV10-3	TRBJ2-2	TGTGCCATCAGGACCGGGACTAGCAACCCCGGGGAGCTGTTTTTT	CAIRTGTSNPGELFF
-	-	TRBV19	TRBJ2-3	TGTGCCAGTAGTATAGATGTTATCAGGTCAGATACGCAGTATTTT	CASSIDVIRSDTQYF
once	-	TRBV5-8	TRBJ2-1	TGTGCCAGCAGTCTGAAGAGGACTTCCCCTAGGAATGAGCAGTTCTTC	CASSLKRTSPRNEQFF
few	-	TRBV4-1	TRBJ1-2	TGCGCCAGCAGCCAAGTTTTAGCAGGGCCCTATGGCTACACCTTC	CASSQVLAGPYGYTF
-	TRBD2	TRBV7-8	TRBJ2-5	TGTGCCAGCAGCTTAGGGGTAGCGGGAGTAGAGACCCAGTACTTC	CASSLGVAGVETQYF
-	TRBD2	TRBV2	TRBJ2-3	TGTGCCAGCAGAGGGAGCGGGGGCACAGATACGCAGTATTTT	CASRGSGGTDTQYF
-	TRBD1	TRBV18	TRBJ1-4	TGTGCCAGCTCACCCCCGGGACAGGGTAATGAAAAACTGTTTTTT	CASSPPGQGNEKLFF
-	-	TRBV5-5	TRBJ2-7	TGTGCCAGCAGCCGCGGACAGAATTACTACGAGCAGTACTTC	CASSRGQNYYEQYF
-	-	TRBV9	TRBJ1-5	TGTGCCAGCAGCGTAGGGCCCCAGAAGATCCAGCCCCAGCATTTT	CASSVGPQKIQPQHF
-	-	TRBV28	TRBJ1-1	TGTGCCAGCAGTTTATATTATTGGTTTGGCCACACTGAAGCTTTCTTT	CASSLYYWFGHTEAFF
-	-	TRBV10-3	TRBJ2-7	TGTGCCATCCGGAGTGGTGTTTCCCCTTACGAGCAGTACTTC	CAIRSGVSPYEQYF
few	-	TRBV7-3	TRBJ1-6	TGTGCCAGCAGCTTAAAGGGGAACTCACCCCTCCACTTT	CASSLKGNSPLHF
-	TRBD1	TRBV18	TRBJ2-6	TGTGCCAGCTCCGTAGGGGGCGCTGGGGCCAACGTCCTGACTTTC	CASSVGGAGANVLTF
-	-	TRBV30	TRBJ2-5	TGTGCCTCCTCCTCTGGTCTGGAGGAGACCCAGTACTTC	CASSSGLEETQYF
-	TRBD2	TRBV7-2	TRBJ2-7	TGTGCCAGCAGCTTAGTAGGTAGCGGGATATATCAGTACGAGCAGTACTTC	CASSLVGSGIYQYEQYF
-	-	TRBV10-2	TRBJ1-1	TGCGCCAGCAGTGACCCGCTGTTGAGGACTGAAGCTTTCTTT	CASSDPLLRTEAFF
-	-	TRBV6-5	TRBJ2-7	TGTGCCAGCAGTTACGGTCCTCAGACAGCGGAGTACTTC	CASSYGPQTAEYF
-	TRBD2	TRBV28	TRBJ2-1	TGTGCCAGCAGTTTGGCGGGACTAACGGAACGAGGTGAGCAGTTCTTC	CASSLAGLTERGEQFF
few	-	TRBV9	TRBJ2-2	TGTGCCAGCAGCCCCCGGACTGGGACTCTGGAGCTGTTTTTT	CASSPRTGTLELFF
-	TRBD2	TRBV10-3	TRBJ2-3	TGTGCCATCAGGTCCGGGACTAGCGGGGGGGCGAAAGATACGCAGTATTTT	CAIRSGTSGGAKDTQYF